Below, 24 T cell receptor beta chains from the same sample are listed, as sequenced in a study of cytomegalovirus exposure and HLA in healthy donors. The PCR used 60 Vbeta and 13 Jbeta primers. TCRdb keeps only in-frame clones here, not all; method: immunoSEQ multiplex PCR. The sample consists of over 150,000 clones, around 80% of them appearing once. The sample was PBMCs. The receptors derive from a woman in her forties or fifties in good health and CMV-seropositive.

The rearrangement joins TRBV6-5 to TRBJ2-7, with a weak D call TRBD2 (5 bases). V gave up 6 bases and J gave up 6 bases, with 15 bases separating them. Germline V CDR1 and CDR2: MNHEY, SVGAGI. The CDR3 totals 13 residues. This chain's CDR3 is CASSRVVRGEQYF. CDR3 sequence (DNA): TGTGCCAGCAGCCGGGTCGTACGGGGCGAGCAGTACTTC.

This clone was seen once. The V call is TRBV4-1, the J call TRBJ1-5, with D perhaps matching TRBD1 (5 bases). V dropped 4 bases and J dropped 1 base, with 11 bases sitting between them. Germline values: CDR1 MGHRA, CDR2 YSYEKL. The CDR3 runs to 15 residues. In DNA form, the CDR3 reads TGCGCCAGCAGCCGATCCGACAGAAGCAATCAGCCCCAGCATTTT. Translation: CASSRSDRSNQPQHF.

The V and J genes are TRBV2 and TRBJ2-7; tentatively, D is TRBD2 (6 bases). Germline V gives CDR1 SNHLY, CDR2 FYNNEI. V lost 4 bases and J 2 bases, leaving 9 bases between the germline ends. This CDR3 contains 13 residues. The CDR3 protein is CASSGSGAYEQYF. CDR3 nucleotide sequence: TGTGCCAGCAGTGGCTCGGGGGCCTACGAGCAGTACTTC.

The chain combines TRBV7-6 with TRBJ2-3; 7 nucleotides line up with TRBD1. Germline trimming cut 6 bases from V and 1 base from J; bases unmatched to any gene: 16. CDR1 is SGHVS and CDR2 is FNYEAQ in the germline V gene. The CDR3 is 18 amino acids. CDR3 DNA sequence: TGTGCCAGCAGTCTCTACAGGGGCGGCCATAAGGGCACAGATACGCAGTATTTT. Amino acids: CASSLYRGGHKGTDTQYF.

This sequence joins TRBV6-1 and TRBJ1-5; D perhaps matches TRBD1 (6 bases). In germline, CDR1 is MNHNS, CDR2 SASEGT. The CDR3 is 16 residues long. V dropped 4 bases and J dropped 11 bases, with 24 bases sitting between them. CDR3 loop: CASSAQATGRGGAQHF. CDR3 nucleotide sequence: TGTGCCAGCAGTGCCCAAGCAACGGGGAGGGGGGGAGCCCAGCATTTT.

The table lists this clone with a count of one. The chain employs TRBV5-1 and TRBJ2-7; a weak D match, TRBD1 (6 bases). Trimming removed 0 bases at V and 6 bases at J, with 16 bases between. The CDR3 runs 15 residues. Looked up from germline, CDR1 is SGHRS and CDR2 is YFSETQ. The CDR3 reads CASSLVQDLRGEQYF. The CDR3, as DNA: TGCGCCAGCAGCTTGGTACAGGACCTCAGGGGCGAGCAGTACTTC.

This chain connects TRBV15 to TRBJ1-4; D possibly corresponds to TRBD1 (6 bases). V was clipped by 5 bases and J by 10 bases, with 14 bases between them. This CDR3 spans 13 amino acids. Per germline, CDR1 LNHNV and CDR2 YYDKDF (reference sequence). The CDR3 region is CATSPRGGPKLFF. CDR3 DNA: TGTGCCACCAGCCCACGTGGGGGCCCAAAACTGTTTTTT.

The rearrangement links TRBV14 to TRBJ1-3; 7 bases agree with TRBD1. Germline-derived CDR1 and CDR2 are SGHDN and FVKESK. The CDR3 contains 17 residues. Trimming removed 2 bases from V and 3 bases from J; junction bases left unmatched: 10. CDR3 amino acids: CASSQKAGTDFGNTIYF. CDR3 coding DNA: TGTGCCAGCAGCCAAAAGGCCGGGACAGACTTTGGAAACACCATATATTTT. The full variable domain, its missing parts supplied by reference TRBV14 and TRBJ1-3, is EAGVTQFPSHSVIEKGQTVTLRCDPISGHDNLYWYRRVMGKEIKFLLHFVKESKQDESGMPNNRFLAERTGGTYSTLKVQPAELEDSGVYFCASSQKAGTDFGNTIYFGEGSWLTVV.

This clone showed up just a few times. This sequence joins TRBV7-9 and TRBJ2-1; D possibly corresponds to TRBD2 (7 bases). The germline V and J ends were trimmed by 6 bases and 5 bases, with 14 bases remaining between them. The CDR3 sequence is 14 residues long. CDR1 SEHNR and CDR2 FQNEAQ come from the germline V gene (reference sequence). The CDR3 DNA is TGTGCCAGCAGTTCCGCGGGGGCCCACAATGAGCAGTTCTTC. This gives the protein CASSSAGAHNEQFF.

This clone was seen more than once but under ten times. This chain links TRBV27 with TRBJ1-2; 8 nucleotides align to TRBD1. Trimming at V came to 4 bases and at J to 9 bases, leaving 10 bases not matched to a gene. Germline CDR1 reads MNHEY; CDR2 reads SMNVEV (reference sequence). The CDR3 is 14 amino acids. CDR3 protein: CASSSRAGGVSYTF. The CDR3 nucleotides read TGTGCCAGCAGTTCTCGGGCAGGGGGCGTGAGCTACACCTTC.

The gene calls are TRBV5-1 and TRBJ1-3; D remains unclear. V was trimmed by 4 bases and J by 0 bases, leaving 8 bases between them. Germline values: CDR1 SGHRS, CDR2 YFSETQ. The CDR3 totals 14 residues. CDR3 amino acids: CASSPENSGNTIYF. DNA of the CDR3: TGCGCCAGCAGCCCTGAGAACTCTGGAAACACCATATATTTT.

This clone was found a few times. The V and J genes are TRBV11-2 and TRBJ2-1; TRBD2 matches at 7 bases. The ends lost 5 bases at V and 4 bases at J; junction bases unmatched: 8. Germline values: CDR1 SGHAT, CDR2 FQNNGV. The CDR3 runs to 15 residues. CDR3: CASSLSSGSYNEQFF. The CDR3 DNA is TGTGCCAGCAGCCTATCTAGCGGTTCTTACAATGAGCAGTTCTTC.

There are a few counts of this clone. The V call is TRBV28, the J call TRBJ2-2; 12 nucleotides agree with TRBD2. V shed 4 bases and J 6 bases; nucleotides not matched to a gene: 9. The CDR3 covers 17 residues. In germline, CDR1 is MDHEN, CDR2 SYDVKM. Here the CDR3 reads CASSSRSGTSGPGELFF. DNA for the CDR3: TGTGCCAGCAGTTCCCGATCCGGGACTAGCGGGCCCGGGGAGCTGTTTTTT.

A remark on this clone: The junction departs from germline at one end; a sequencing error may be responsible. The gene calls are TRBV7-7 and TRBJ2-5, with TRBD2 matching over 8 bases. Germline-derived CDR1 and CDR2 are SSHAT and FNYEAQ (reference sequence). This CDR3 has 13 residues. The CDR3 loop is CASSPEREETQYF. CDR3 bases: TGTGCTAGCAGCCCCGAGCGGGAGGAGACCCAGTACTTC. Full variable domain (outside the CDR3, taken from reference TRBV7-7 and TRBJ2-5): GAGVSQSPRYKVTKRGQDVTLRCDPISSHATLYWYQQALGQGPEFLTYFNYEAQPDKSGLPSDRFSAERPEGSISTLTIQRTEQRDSAMYRCASSPEREETQYFGPGTRLLVL.

The rearrangement links TRBV2 to TRBJ2-2; TRBD1 is a possible D gene (6 bases). Germline V CDR1 and CDR2: SNHLY, FYNNEI. V was cut by 5 bases and J by 5 bases, with 9 bases left in between. The CDR3 length is 13 residues. The CDR3 protein is CASSPQGTGELFF. The CDR3 DNA reads as TGTGCCAGCAGTCCGCAGGGGACCGGGGAGCTGTTTTTT.

This clone was found a few times. The rearrangement joins TRBV18 to TRBJ2-3, with D perhaps matching TRBD1 (6 bases). The CDR3 is made up of 15 amino acids. The V gene's germline CDR1 is KGHSH and CDR2 LQKENI. V was cut by 1 base and J by 1 base, with 9 bases left in between. The CDR3 loop reads CASSPRGQRTDTQYF. CDR3 DNA: TGTGCCAGCTCACCACGAGGACAGCGCACAGATACGCAGTATTTT.

The chain is built from TRBV19 and TRBJ2-7; TRBD1 matches 8 bases. V shed 4 bases and J 3 bases; nucleotides not matched to a gene: 2. This CDR3 contains 13 residues. From germline, CDR1 is LNHDA and CDR2 SQIVND (reference sequence). In DNA form, the CDR3 reads TGTGCCAGTAGTAGGACAGGGAACTACGAGCAGTACTTC. Residues: CASSRTGNYEQYF.

The V call is TRBV19, the J call TRBJ2-3; 13 nucleotides agree with TRBD2. CDR3 length: 16 amino acids. V shed 2 bases, J shed 2 bases, and the junction held 1 base outside the gene matches. Germline V lookup: CDR1 LNHDA, CDR2 SQIVND (reference sequence). The CDR3 DNA follows: TGTGCCAGTAGTATAACTAGCGGGGGGGACACAGATACGCAGTATTTT. It yields the protein CASSITSGGDTDTQYF.

CDR3 sequence: CASSEQGSYGYTF. In DNA form, the CDR3 reads TGTGCCAGCAGTGAACAGGGGTCCTATGGCTACACCTTC. The chain carries TRBV6-1 and TRBJ1-2, with D possibly TRBD1 on 6 matching bases. Germline lookup yields CDR1 MNHNS and CDR2 SASEGT. The CDR3 is 13 amino acids. The V and J ends lost 2 bases and 4 bases respectively, with 8 bases between them.

The chain couples TRBV10-2 to TRBJ1-1; possibly TRBD1 for D (5 bases). The germline gives CDR1 WSHSY, CDR2 SAAADI. Between the trimmed V and J ends, which lost 7 bases and 6 bases, there was a span of 12 bases. The CDR3 totals 12 residues. CDR3 loop: CASKSEGAEAFF. The CDR3 coding sequence is TGCGCCAGCAAGTCGGAAGGGGCTGAAGCTTTCTTT.

The chain is built from TRBV27 and TRBJ1-2; D is uncertain. V was cut by 2 bases and J by 2 bases, with 9 bases left in between. The CDR3 sequence is 14 residues long. Germline lookup yields CDR1 MNHEY and CDR2 SMNVEV (reference sequence). The DNA of the CDR3 is TGTGCCAGCAGTTTAAGTGAGCAAAACTATGGCTACACCTTC. This gives the protein CASSLSEQNYGYTF.

The rearrangement uses TRBV4-2 and TRBJ2-3, with a tentative D call TRBD1 (6 bases). The V end was cut by 1 base, the J end by 3 bases, with 14 bases between. The length of the CDR3 is 16 residues. The germline CDR1 and CDR2 sequences are LGHNA and YNFKEQ. In DNA, the CDR3 is TGTGCCAGCAGCCAAGGGGGGCTAGAGCGAACAGATACGCAGTATTTT. Translated: CASSQGGLERTDTQYF.

The chain combines TRBV7-2 with TRBJ2-1; D possibly corresponds to TRBD2 (6 bases). The V end lost 0 bases, the J end lost 4 bases, and 13 bases lay between the germline ends. The CDR3 contains 16 residues. Germline CDR1 and CDR2: SGHTA and FQGNSA. CDR3: CASSLAHLGGYNEQFF. CDR3 in DNA: TGTGCCAGCAGCTTAGCCCACCTGGGGGGATACAATGAGCAGTTCTTC. The variable domain in full, with the rest retrieved from reference TRBV7-2 and TRBJ2-1, is GAGVSQSPSNKVTEKGKDVELRCDPISGHTALYWYRQSLGQGLEFLIYFQGNSAPDKSGLPSDRFSAERTGGSVSTLTIQRTQQEDSAVYLCASSLAHLGGYNEQFFGPGTRLTVL.

The rearrangement uses TRBV25-1 and TRBJ2-7; D unresolved. Trimming shortened V by 1 base and J by 2 bases, and 15 bases separated the two germline ends. The germline V gene has CDR1 MGHDK and CDR2 SYGVNS. The CDR3 sequence is 16 residues long. This chain's CDR3 is CASSESWIDSPYEQYF. The CDR3, as DNA: TGTGCCAGCAGTGAATCATGGATCGACTCCCCCTACGAGCAGTACTTC.